These T cell receptor beta chains were read from a single sample in a study of T cell responses to AZD1222 COVID-19 vaccine. Libraries were prepared by immunoSEQ multiplex PCR; TCRdb keeps only in-frame clonotypes and omits some of them. The table lists roughly 55,000 clones, about 89% of them singletons, with just under 2% in the top ten. The sample consisted of peripheral blood, taken on day 0 of AZD1222 vaccination. The receptors shown here come from an adult in good health. CDR3s include the opening cysteine and the closing phenylalanine or tryptophan. A D gene is named only where the DNA matches it firmly.

d_gene	v_gene	j_gene	CDR3aa
TRBD2	TRBV15	TRBJ2-7	CATSRDRLAGSYEQYF
TRBD2	TRBV6-1	TRBJ2-3	CASSEGSGSATDTQYF
.	TRBV30	TRBJ1-2	CASGTLYGYTF
.	TRBV11-2	TRBJ1-2	CASSSGRRRDDGPNYGYTF
TRBD2	TRBV10-3	TRBJ2-5	CATYPGLAGVETQYF
.	TRBV7-8	TRBJ1-1	CASSLGPWNTEAFF
.	TRBV2	TRBJ1-6	CASSFRGYDNSPLHF
TRBD1	TRBV6-4	TRBJ1-6	CASSERTGGNSPLHF
.	TRBV7-9	TRBJ1-1	CASSTGLNTEAFF
.	TRBV5-8	TRBJ1-5	CASRARTSNQPQHF
TRBD2	TRBV28	TRBJ2-2	CASSPGGTEGTGELFF
TRBD1	TRBV3-1/TRBV3-2	TRBJ1-3	CASSVRGPSGNTIYF
.	TRBV18	TRBJ2-3	CASSPQTDTQYF
.	TRBV5-1	TRBJ2-7	CASSWDSPLRYEQYF
TRBD2	TRBV30	TRBJ2-5	CAWGLASWETQYF
.	TRBV6-6	TRBJ2-2	CASLPPAGKAGELFF
.	TRBV28	TRBJ1-5	CASGPRGQPQHF
TRBD1	TRBV6-1	TRBJ1-5	CASSEAGQKQSYSNQPQHF
.	TRBV19	TRBJ2-3	CASSNPRGLESGTDTQYF
.	TRBV7-9	TRBJ1-5	CASSQVGGAGQPQHF
TRBD1	TRBV28	TRBJ1-2	CASSTGQIFGYTF
.	TRBV19	TRBJ2-3	CASKDGSASDTQYF
.	TRBV3-1/TRBV3-2	TRBJ1-2	CASSRDSGQYGYTF
.	TRBV7-9	TRBJ2-2	CASIGPLNTGELFF
.	TRBV29-1	TRBJ1-1	CSVGRQGSEAFF
.	TRBV2	TRBJ1-5	CASSELLSNQPQHF
.	TRBV2	TRBJ1-5	CASSVLKGNQPQHF
.	TRBV4-1	TRBJ1-2	CASSQASRGRGYGYTF
.	TRBV28	TRBJ2-3	CASSLGRLRSTDTQYF
.	TRBV3-1/TRBV3-2	TRBJ2-7	CASSQSAYEQYF
.	TRBV18	TRBJ2-7	CASSPTQAYEQYF
.	TRBV12-3/TRBV12-4	TRBJ1-5	CASNRAGQPQHF